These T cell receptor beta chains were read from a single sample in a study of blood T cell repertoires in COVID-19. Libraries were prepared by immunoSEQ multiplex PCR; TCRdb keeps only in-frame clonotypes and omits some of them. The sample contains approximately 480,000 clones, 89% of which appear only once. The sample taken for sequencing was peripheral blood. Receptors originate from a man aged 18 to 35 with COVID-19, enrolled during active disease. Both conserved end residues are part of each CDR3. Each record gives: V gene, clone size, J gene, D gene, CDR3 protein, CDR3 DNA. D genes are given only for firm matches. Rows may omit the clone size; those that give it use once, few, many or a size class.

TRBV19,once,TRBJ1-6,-,CASSMGQSVPLHF,TGTGCCAGTAGTATGGGACAATCGGTACCCCTCCACTTT
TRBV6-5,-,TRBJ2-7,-,CASRDRGGALYEQYF,TGTGCCAGCAGAGATAGGGGGGGAGCGCTCTACGAGCAGTACTTC
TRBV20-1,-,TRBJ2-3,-,CSASVQGGYADTQYF,TGCAGTGCTAGTGTCCAGGGTGGTTACGCAGATACGCAGTATTTT
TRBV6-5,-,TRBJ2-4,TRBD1,CASNTGQGANIQYF,TGTGCCAGCAATACGGGACAGGGGGCGAACATTCAGTACTTC
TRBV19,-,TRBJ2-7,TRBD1,CASQSTGASGEQYF,TGTGCCAGCCAATCGACAGGGGCCTCGGGCGAGCAGTACTTC
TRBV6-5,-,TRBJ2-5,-,CASSHTGGVQETQYF,TGTGCCAGCAGCCATACAGGGGGGGTACAAGAGACCCAGTACTTC
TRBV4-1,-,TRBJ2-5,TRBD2,CASSVTTLAGGQYQETQYF,TGCGCCAGCAGCGTTACCACGCTAGCGGGGGGCCAGTACCAAGAGACCCAGTACTTC
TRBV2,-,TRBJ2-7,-,CASNPTRGHLYEQYF,TGTGCCAGCAATCCAACGCGCGGACACCTCTACGAGCAGTACTTC
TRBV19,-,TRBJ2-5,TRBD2,CASKPGTRLQETQYF,TGTGCCAGTAAACCCGGGACTAGACTACAAGAGACCCAGTACTTC
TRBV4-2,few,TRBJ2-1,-,CASSQDKLSYNEQFF,TGTGCCAGCAGCCAAGATAAACTTTCCTACAATGAGCAGTTCTTC
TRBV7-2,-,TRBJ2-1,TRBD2,CASTRLAGSSFYNEQFF,TGTGCCAGCACCCGACTAGCGGGAAGTTCCTTTTACAATGAGCAGTTCTTC
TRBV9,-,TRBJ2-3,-,CASSVLGLYTDTQYF,TGTGCCAGCAGCGTACTGGGACTCTACACAGATACGCAGTATTTT
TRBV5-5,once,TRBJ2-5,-,CASSGRDSQETQYF,TGTGCCAGCAGCGGCCGGGACTCACAAGAGACCCAGTACTTC
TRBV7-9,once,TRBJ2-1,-,CASSLGRGRDEQFF,TGTGCCAGCAGCTTAGGAAGGGGGAGGGATGAGCAGTTCTTC
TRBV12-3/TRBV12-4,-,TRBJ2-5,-,CASSLNRETQYF,TGTGCCAGCAGTCTAAACCGGGAGACCCAGTACTTC
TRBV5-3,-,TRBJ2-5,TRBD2,CARSLKTSGSGEETQYF,TGTGCCAGAAGCTTGAAGACTAGCGGGAGTGGGGAAGAGACCCAGTACTTC
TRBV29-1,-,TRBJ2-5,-,CSVRTGFGETQYF,TGCAGCGTTCGTACAGGGTTCGGCGAGACCCAGTACTTC
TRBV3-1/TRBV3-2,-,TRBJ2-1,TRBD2,CASSLGTSGPNEQFF,TGTGCCAGCAGCTTAGGGACTAGCGGACCCAATGAGCAGTTCTTC
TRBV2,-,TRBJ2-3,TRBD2,CASRELAGGPDTQYF,TGTGCCAGCAGGGAACTAGCGGGGGGGCCAGATACGCAGTATTTT
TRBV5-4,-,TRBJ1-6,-,CASSSSSDSPLHF,TGTGCCAGCAGTTCCTCATCGGATTCACCCCTCCACTTT
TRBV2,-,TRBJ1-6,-,CASSDSGLLNSPLHF,TGTGCCAGCAGTGATTCGGGACTGCTTAATTCACCCCTCCACTTT
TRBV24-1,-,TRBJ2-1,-,CATSDPNRDNRQFF,TGTGCCACCAGTGACCCTAACCGGGATAATCGGCAGTTCTTC
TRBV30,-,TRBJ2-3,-,CAWSVGADTQYF,TGTGCCTGGAGTGTAGGGGCAGATACGCAGTATTTT
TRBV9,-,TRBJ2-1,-,CASSVEAQEPFF,TGTGCCAGCAGCGTAGAGGCGCAGGAACCGTTCTTC